The text below deals with one T cell receptor (beta chain). This specimen belongs to a study of shared clonotypes between healthy human individuals. V was cut by 7 bases and J by 1 base, with 14 bases left in between. Germline V gene lookup returns CDR1 SNHLY and CDR2 FYNNEI. The CDR3 has 15 amino acids. Some 30,000 T cell genomes (around 190 ng DNA) went into each sorted-subset replicate. Produced via immunoSEQ multiplex PCR; TCRdb's table is partial and in-frame only. The data hold approximately 100,000 clones, with less than 80% observed a single time. This receptor was taken from a woman between 25 and 40 years old in good health. The rearrangement joins TRBV2 to TRBJ1-5; D is ambiguous. Sequencing used memory CD8+ T cells sorted from blood. Subset of the sample: CD45RO+ cells pooled with CCR7-negative TemRA cells. CDR3 coding DNA: TGTGCCAGCAAGGTCTCGGGGATAAGCAATCAGCCCCAGCATTTT. Encoded protein: CASKVSGISNQPQHF.